One sample yielded the 31 T cell receptor beta chains listed below, sequenced in a study of shared T cell receptors in the human thymus. Using immunoSEQ multiplex PCR, the repertoire was profiled, and TCRdb retains in-frame clones only, with some absent. The sample records almost 550,000 clones, approximately 80% being singletons. These records were also assigned to another study, of human thymus T cells.

The sample taken for sequencing was thymocytes. The receptors derive from a boy less than two years old with a congenital heart defect.

Points on this clone: The conserved final phenylalanine or tryptophan is absent from the CDR3, which likely points to a read error. It is unclear where the CDR3 begins or ends on the DNA, so no DNA is shown, and the CDR3 is as TCRdb lists it. The chain has TRBV7-9 and TRBJ2-3; TRBD2, the table's D call, lacks a check against the DNA. A total of 12 residues make up the CDR3, ends included. The germline CDR1 and CDR2 sequences are SEHNR and FQNEAQ (reference sequence). This CDR3 reads CASSSAGGPIFP.

The chain joins TRBV19 to TRBJ2-2, with D perhaps TRBD2 (6 bases). This CDR3 contains 15 residues. V was cut by 10 bases and J by 6 bases, with 21 bases left in between. Germline V lookup: CDR1 LNHDA, CDR2 SQIVND (reference sequence). In DNA form, the CDR3 reads TGTGCCACAACCGCAGAACGGGAGAGGCCCGGGGAGCTGTTTTTT. Translating it yields CATTAERERPGELFF.

The chain carries TRBV7-2 and TRBJ1-1; D is unresolved. The germline CDR1 and CDR2 sequences are SGHTA and FQGNSA. Trimming cost V 1 base and J 4 bases, with 10 bases left between them. The CDR3 loop spans 14 amino acids. The CDR3 region has the DNA TGTGCCAGCAGCTTAGATCTAGCCGTCACTGAAGCTTTCTTT. It translates to CASSLDLAVTEAFF.

The chain couples TRBV12-2 to TRBJ2-7; no DNA check was done on the table's D call, TRBD2. TRBV12-2 is a recognized pseudogene. The CDR3 is 15 residues long. CDR3 in DNA: TGTGCAAGTCGCTTATTCTCGAGCTCCTGCTACGAGCAGTACTTC. It codes for CASRLFSSSCYEQYF.

This clone was picked up a small number of times. This rearrangement joins TRBV19 to TRBJ2-7, with TRBD1 matching 9 bases. The germline gives CDR1 LNHDA, CDR2 SQIVND (reference sequence). Unmatched junction bases numbered 6, after V lost 3 bases and J lost 6 bases. The CDR3 totals 14 residues. CDR3 DNA: TGTGCCAGTAGTATGCGGGACAGGGCTGGCGAGCAGTACTTC. It translates to CASSMRDRAGEQYF.

The V call is TRBV6-5, the J call TRBJ2-7; TRBD2 matches 13 bases. CDR1 is MNHEY, CDR2 SVGAGI, per germline. This CDR3 has 15 residues. The V and J ends lost 6 bases and 7 bases, in that order; junction bases with no gene match: 9. CDR3 sequence: CASSRTSGRAGEQYF. The CDR3 coding sequence is TGTGCCAGCAGCCGTACTAGCGGGAGGGCCGGGGAGCAGTACTTC.

The rearrangement uses TRBV7-2 and TRBJ1-2; 7 nucleotides line up with TRBD1. Germline CDR1 SGHTA, CDR2 FQGNSA. The CDR3 loop spans 14 amino acids. V shed 5 bases, J shed 8 bases, and the junction held 11 bases outside the gene matches. DNA of the CDR3: TGTGCCAGCAGCCCCACGGAACAGGGGAGGGGCTACACCTTC. Translation: CASSPTEQGRGYTF.

The V gene is TRBV9, the J gene TRBJ2-1, with 10 bases identical to TRBD2. The germline V gene has CDR1 SGDLS and CDR2 YYNGEE. This CDR3 comprises 17 residues. The junction had 10 bases not matched to a gene; V was cut back by 0 bases and J by 7 bases. CDR3 protein: CASSVAPASSGRNEQFF. Written as DNA, the CDR3 is TGTGCCAGCAGCGTAGCTCCCGCGTCTAGCGGGAGAAATGAGCAGTTCTTC.

V gene TRBV9 combines with J gene TRBJ2-1; 10 nucleotides line up with TRBD1. The CDR3 covers 15 residues. Looked up from germline, CDR1 is SGDLS and CDR2 is YYNGEE. With V trimmed by 3 bases and J by 9 bases, 9 bases remained unmatched. The CDR3 DNA reads as TGTGCCAGCAGCGACCGGGACAGGGGTGTCGGTGAGCAGTTCTTC. It is translated as CASSDRDRGVGEQFF.

The V call is TRBV6-1, the J call TRBJ1-1; 11 bases match TRBD1. The CDR3 is 14 amino acids. V lost 8 bases, J lost 3 bases, and 5 bases stayed unmatched. From germline, CDR1 is MNHNS and CDR2 SASEGT. The DNA for the CDR3 is TGTGCCAGCGGACAGGGGGCGCTGGACACTGAAGCTTTCTTT. It yields the protein CASGQGALDTEAFF.

This chain joins TRBV6-5 and TRBJ1-2; TRBD1 agrees at 7 bases. Germline V gene data show CDR1 as MNHEY and CDR2 as SVGAGI. V lost 2 bases and J lost 7; bases outside the gene matches: 13. The CDR3 totals 16 residues. This chain's CDR3 is CASSYLPTGCAGGYTF. The CDR3 nucleotides read TGTGCCAGCAGTTACCTTCCGACAGGGTGTGCGGGTGGCTACACCTTC.

This chain connects TRBV12-5 to TRBJ2-7; TRBD2 agrees at 13 bases. CDR3 length: 19 amino acids. With V trimmed by 2 bases and J by 1 base, 11 bases remained unmatched. Germline CDR1 reads LGHNT; CDR2 reads FRNRAP. The CDR3 nucleotides are TGTGCTAGTGGTTTGACGACTAGCGGGAGGCCAAAGGGGTCCTACGAGCAGTACTTC. The encoded protein is CASGLTTSGRPKGSYEQYF.

V gene TRBV2 combines with J gene TRBJ2-1; tentative D call: TRBD1 (6 bases). The CDR3 contains 15 residues. V lost 4 bases and J 9 bases, leaving 19 bases between the germline ends. The V gene's germline CDR1 is SNHLY and CDR2 FYNNEI. The CDR3 sequence: CASSGGTPIMGEQFF. CDR3 DNA: TGTGCCAGCAGTGGGGGGACACCGATTATGGGTGAGCAGTTCTTC.

This chain uses TRBV5-4 with TRBJ2-1; 7 nucleotides agree with TRBD2. CDR1 and CDR2 (germline): SGHNT, YYREEE (reference sequence). The CDR3 runs 13 residues. V was pared by 6 bases and J by 7 bases, with 7 bases of the junction left unmatched. The CDR3 nucleotides are TGTGCCAGCACCCAGACTAGCAGGAATGAGCAGTTCTTC. Amino acid sequence: CASTQTSRNEQFF.

This clone was detected only a few times. The gene calls are TRBV6-4 and TRBJ2-7, with 13 positions matching TRBD2. The CDR3 loop spans 19 amino acids. The germline gives CDR1 MRHNA, CDR2 SNTAGT. V dropped 9 bases and J dropped 2; count of bases not matched to a gene: 19. The CDR3: CASSMVRTSGRSRAYEQYF. The CDR3 DNA reads as TGTGCCAGTTCAATGGTTCGGACTAGCGGGAGAAGTAGGGCCTACGAGCAGTACTTC.

The J gene is TRBJ2-1, the V gene TRBV29-1; no definite D call. The CDR3 runs 11 residues. Trimming took 6 bases from V and 8 from J, leaving 11 bases between them. Germline V gene sequence: CDR1 SQVTM, CDR2 ANQGSEA. The CDR3 loop is CSVASLYEQFF. CDR3 nucleotide sequence: TGCAGCGTAGCTAGTCTGTATGAGCAGTTCTTC.

This clone has only a few counts. V and J are TRBV5-5 and TRBJ2-2; D is unclear. Germline CDR1 reads SGHKS; CDR2 reads YYEKEE (reference sequence). The V end was cut by 3 bases, the J end by 9 bases, with 15 bases between. This CDR3 spans 14 amino acids. This CDR3 is CASSSKEPLRELFF. Written as DNA, the CDR3 is TGTGCCAGCAGCTCGAAAGAGCCGCTCCGGGAGCTGTTTTTT.

J is TRBJ2-7 and V is TRBV10-1; D is ambiguous. V lost 2 bases, J lost 2 bases, and 10 bases lay in between. The CDR3 has 14 amino acids. Per germline, CDR1 WNHNN and CDR2 SYGVQD (reference sequence). CDR3 sequence (DNA): TGCGCCAGCAGTGAGGGCAGGCCCCCCTACGAGCAGTACTTC. It is translated as CASSEGRPPYEQYF.

V usage is TRBV28 and J usage is TRBJ2-7; 8 nucleotides align to TRBD2. Unmatched junction bases numbered 11, after V lost 3 bases and J lost 7 bases. The germline gives CDR1 MDHEN, CDR2 SYDVKM. CDR3 length: 15 amino acids. This chain's CDR3 is CASSFFGRGGREQYF. CDR3 DNA: TGTGCCAGCAGTTTTTTCGGGAGGGGAGGGAGGGAGCAGTACTTC.

The chain links TRBV5-6 to TRBJ2-7, with D perhaps TRBD2 (5 bases). V shed 3 bases and J shed 7 bases, with 14 bases lying between them. Germline V gene data show CDR1 as SGHDT and CDR2 as YYEEEE. This CDR3 contains 13 residues. CDR3 amino acids: CASSCFGEQEQYF. The CDR3 DNA reads TGTGCCAGCAGCTGCTTTGGGGAGCAAGAGCAGTACTTC.

The chain combines TRBV5-4 with TRBJ2-6; 8 bases fit TRBD1. Germline CDR1 reads SGHNT; CDR2 reads YYREEE (reference sequence). The CDR3 length is 17 residues. V lost 3 bases, J lost 2 bases, and 7 bases stayed unmatched. This CDR3 is CASSCSGGSTGANVLTF. The DNA of the CDR3 is TGTGCCAGCAGCTGCTCAGGGGGCTCTACTGGGGCCAACGTCCTGACTTTC.

The chain couples TRBV6-5 to TRBJ2-5; D is possibly TRBD2 (5 bases). The CDR3 has 14 residues. Trimming took off 2 bases at V and 1 base at J, with 8 bases between the two ends. CDR1 MNHEY and CDR2 SVGAGI come from the germline V gene. This CDR3 reads CASSYVRGQETQYF. In DNA, the CDR3 is TGTGCCAGCAGTTACGTCCGGGGCCAAGAGACCCAGTACTTC.

V gene TRBV7-6 combines with J gene TRBJ2-3; D is possibly TRBD2 (7 bases). Germline V CDR1 and CDR2: SGHVS, FNYEAQ. The V gene lost 5 bases and the J gene lost 10 bases, with 13 bases spanning the gap. The length of the CDR3 is 12 residues. The CDR3 DNA sequence: TGTGCCAGCAGCGGGCTCGGGGGGCCGCAGTATTTT. It yields the protein CASSGLGGPQYF.

The chain recombines TRBV30 with TRBJ1-4, with 9 bases fitting TRBD1. J was trimmed by 7 bases and V by 7 bases; bases with no gene match: 10. CDR1 and CDR2 (germline): GTSNPN, SVGIG (reference sequence). The CDR3 runs to 14 residues. CDR3 DNA: TGTGCCTTCCACCGGACAGGGGCGGGTGAAAAACTGTTTTTT. It specifies CAFHRTGAGEKLFF.

The chain couples TRBV29-1 to TRBJ1-1; D gene unclear. CDR1 and CDR2 from the germline V gene are SQVTM and ANQGSEA. The CDR3 extends over 11 amino acids. V gave up 7 bases and J gave up 10 bases, with 16 bases separating them. The CDR3 bases are TGCAGCGCCGGGGAGCCGAAGGGAGCTTTCTTT. This encodes CSAGEPKGAFF. The variable domain in full, completed from reference TRBV29-1 and TRBJ1-1, reads SAVISQKPSRDICQRGTSLTIQCQVDSQVTMMFWYRQQPGQSLTLIATANQGSEATYESGFVIDKFPISRPNLTFSTLTVSNMSPEDSSIYLCSAGEPKGAFFGQGTRLTVV.

CDR3 DNA: TGCGTTCACCGGGACAGGGGAAACTCCGGCTCCTACGAGCAGTACTTC. Translated, it gives CVHRDRGNSGSYEQYF. The gene calls are TRBV23-1 and TRBJ2-7, with TRBD1 identical over 10 bases. TRBV23-1 counts as an open reading frame of uncertain function. CDR3 length: 16 residues.

This clone came up a few times. V and J are TRBV18 and TRBJ2-7, with D possibly TRBD2 on 6 matching bases. V was clipped by 3 bases and J by 2 bases, with 14 bases between them. This CDR3 comprises 15 residues. CDR1 and CDR2 (germline): KGHSH, LQKENI. The CDR3 DNA is TGTGCCAGCTCACCTTGCACTAGCCTCCCCTACGAGCAGTACTTC. Translating gives CASSPCTSLPYEQYF.

The CDR3 DNA reads TGCGCCAGCAGCCCTACGTACTCTGGGGCCAACGTCCTGACTTTC. Translating it yields CASSPTYSGANVLTF. The rearrangement uses TRBV5-1 and TRBJ2-6; D uncertain. V lost 4 bases and J 0 bases, leaving 8 bases between the germline ends. Germline assignment: CDR1 SGHRS and CDR2 YFSETQ. There are 15 residues in the CDR3.

The gene calls are TRBV14 and TRBJ1-2; D is unresolved. V was pared by 4 bases and J by 4 bases, with 19 bases between. CDR1 is SGHDN and CDR2 is FVKESK in the germline V gene. The CDR3 is made up of 16 amino acids. In nucleotides, the CDR3 is TGTGCCAGCAGCCCCGGGGTGCCGGGTAGTAGCTATGGCTACACCTTC. Protein: CASSPGVPGSSYGYTF.

The chain has TRBV30 and TRBJ1-5, with D unresolved. Trimming removed 4 bases from V and 0 bases from J, with 10 bases in between. The CDR3 is 14 residues long. Per germline, CDR1 GTSNPN and CDR2 SVGIG (reference sequence). CDR3 in amino acids: CAWTGAPSNQPQHF. The DNA of the CDR3 is TGTGCCTGGACCGGTGCCCCTAGCAATCAGCCCCAGCATTTT.

This clone appeared once. This chain connects TRBV18 to TRBJ2-7; possible D gene TRBD1, 5 bases. The germline V gene has CDR1 KGHSH and CDR2 LQKENI. V shed 6 bases and J shed 2 bases, with 11 bases lying between them. The CDR3 totals 13 residues. The CDR3 region is CASSIGHPYEQYF. In nucleotides, the CDR3 is TGTGCCAGCTCGATTGGACACCCCTACGAGCAGTACTTC.